This entry features one TCR beta chain sequence. This sample stems from a study of cytomegalovirus exposure and HLA in healthy donors. In the PCR, 60 Vbeta and 13 Jbeta primers were used. Here immunoSEQ multiplex PCR was the method, and the copy in TCRdb shows in-frame clones only, minus some. The table includes about 120,000 clones, 67% detected once. CDR1 is SGHTA and CDR2 is FQGTGA in the germline V gene. The CDR3 contains 17 residues. Between the trimmed V and J ends, which lost 0 bases and 0 bases, there was a span of 14 bases. The J gene is TRBJ2-5, the V gene TRBV7-3; possibly TRBD1 for D (6 bases). The source is a man between 18 and 29 years old in good health and CMV-seropositive. Sequencing input: PBMCs. CDR3 sequence: CASSLTVQGINQETQYF. CDR3 coding DNA: TGTGCCAGCAGCTTAACGGTGCAGGGGATAAACCAAGAGACCCAGTACTTC.